The clone carrying this T cell receptor beta chain has more than one count but fewer than ten. Clinical symptoms, serum thyroxine, TRAb, thyroid ultrasound and orbital computed tomography established diagnosis. The CDR3 extends over 15 amino acids. The trim removed 0 bases at V and 9 bases at J, leaving 8 bases unmatched. Germline loops: CDR1 LGHNT, CDR2 FRNRAP. Amplified regions were TCR beta CDR3 sequences from RNA transcripts. The primer set for the first-round RT-PCR of the TCR CDR3 was HTBI. Via MiXCR, TCRdb re-called the multiplex PCR reads, giving one row per CDR3 protein. The repertoire has roughly 350,000 distinct CDR3 sequences, approximately 15% of them found once; the top ten carry about a third. The data originate from a study of T cells in Graves' hyperthyroidism and ophthalmopathy. Study details: Prior to any treatment, at the point of initial diagnosis, peripheral blood was collected.

The sequenced sample consisted of blood. The sequence was obtained from a middle-aged woman with Graves' ophthalmopathy. V usage is TRBV12-5 and J usage is TRBJ2-1; 7 nucleotides match TRBD1. This CDR3 reads CASGLVSRGNGEQFF. Written as DNA, the CDR3 is TGTGCTAGTGGTTTGGTAAGCAGGGGGAACGGTGAGCAGTTCTTC.